This is a list of T cell receptor beta chains from one sample in a study of T cell responses to AZD1222 COVID-19 vaccine. Here immunoSEQ multiplex PCR was the method, and the copy in TCRdb shows in-frame clones only, minus some. The table records about 180,000 clones, approximately 90% of them present only once. Sequences were derived from peripheral blood, sampled on day 0 of AZD1222 vaccination. Receptor source: an adult in good health. Both conserved end residues are part of each CDR3. The D gene is left open where the match is weak. Only part of the rows carry a size: once, few, many, or a class if the clone is expanded.

J gene | D gene | CDR3 length | clone size | V gene | CDR3 protein | CDR3 DNA
TRBJ1-5 | . | 14 | few | TRBV3-1/TRBV3-2 | CASSLRVGNQPQHF | TGTGCCAGCAGCCTGCGGGTTGGCAATCAGCCCCAGCATTTT
TRBJ2-3 | TRBD1 | 14 | . | TRBV28 | CAAVRDSSTDTQYF | TGTGCCGCTGTCCGGGACAGTAGCACAGATACGCAGTATTTT
TRBJ1-4 | . | 16 | . | TRBV5-6 | CASSLGLGTTNEKLFF | TGTGCCAGCAGCTTGGGGCTAGGAACAACTAATGAAAAACTGTTTTTT
TRBJ1-1 | . | 12 | . | TRBV10-2 | CASSEGDTEAFF | TGCGCCAGCAGTGAGGGGGACACTGAAGCTTTCTTT
TRBJ1-2 | . | 16 | . | TRBV21-1 | CASSIKGGAGRNGYTF | TGTGCCAGCAGCATAAAAGGGGGCGCGGGTCGCAATGGCTACACCTTC
TRBJ1-2 | . | 15 | . | TRBV2 | CASSEKQLNYYGYTF | TGTGCCAGCAGTGAAAAGCAGCTAAATTACTATGGCTACACCTTC
TRBJ1-6 | TRBD1 | 15 | . | TRBV5-4 | CASSFGTGRDSPLHF | TGTGCCAGCAGCTTCGGGACAGGGAGGGATTCACCCCTCCACTTT
TRBJ1-2 | TRBD1 | 13 | once | TRBV12-3/TRBV12-4 | CASSLQGAHGYTF | TGTGCCAGCAGTCTACAGGGGGCGCATGGCTACACCTTC
TRBJ1-1 | TRBD1 | 14 | . | TRBV20-1 | CSASGDRGRREAFF | TGCAGTGCTAGTGGGGACAGGGGGAGGCGGGAAGCTTTCTTT
TRBJ2-3 | TRBD2 | 18 | . | TRBV11-3 | CASRLPGLAGRSTDTQYF | TGTGCCAGCAGACTGCCGGGACTAGCGGGGAGGAGCACAGATACGCAGTATTTT
TRBJ1-6 | . | 13 | few | TRBV30 | CAWNSGLNSPLHF | TGTGCCTGGAACTCGGGACTTAATTCACCCCTCCACTTT
TRBJ1-5 | . | 14 | . | TRBV2 | CASSEQASNQPQHF | TGTGCCAGCAGTGAGCAGGCTAGCAATCAGCCCCAGCATTTT
TRBJ1-5 | . | 16 | . | TRBV7-8 | CASSLGGVHYNQPQHF | TGTGCCAGCAGCTTAGGGGGGGTCCACTACAATCAGCCCCAGCATTTT
TRBJ1-5 | . | 14 | . | TRBV2 | CASSEQGRNQPQHF | TGTGCCAGCAGTGAGCAGGGACGCAATCAGCCCCAGCATTTT
TRBJ2-5 | . | 13 | once | TRBV6-1 | CASSDRGRETQYF | TGTGCCAGCAGTGACAGGGGACGGGAGACCCAGTACTTC
TRBJ2-1 | . | 13 | few | TRBV2 | CASRRNREGEQFF | TGTGCCAGCAGAAGGAACAGGGAGGGTGAGCAGTTCTTC
TRBJ1-1 | TRBD1 | 19 | . | TRBV19 | CASSIFLRNVADRVTEAFF | TGTGCCAGTAGTATTTTTCTAAGAAATGTCGCAGACAGGGTGACTGAAGCTTTCTTT
TRBJ1-5 | TRBD1 | 14 | . | TRBV19 | CASNRGDSNQPQHF | TGTGCCAGCAACAGGGGCGATAGCAATCAGCCCCAGCATTTT
TRBJ1-1 | . | 12 | . | TRBV28 | CASSYGQFEAFF | TGTGCCAGCAGCTACGGACAGTTCGAAGCTTTCTTT
TRBJ1-5 | TRBD1 | 15 | . | TRBV30 | CAWSRQGVFNQPQHF | TGTGCCTGGAGTAGACAGGGAGTGTTCAATCAGCCCCAGCATTTT
TRBJ2-2 | . | 15 | . | TRBV7-2 | CASSLEGWGSGELFF | TGTGCCAGCAGCTTAGAAGGGTGGGGTTCCGGGGAGCTGTTTTTT
TRBJ1-5 | . | 20 | . | TRBV6-1 | CASSDAGAGLAFYSNQPQHF | TGTGCCAGCAGTGACGCGGGGGCAGGGTTGGCCTTTTATAGCAATCAGCCCCAGCATTTT
TRBJ2-7 | TRBD1 | 14 | . | TRBV27 | CASSEGALVYEQYF | TGTGCCAGCAGTGAGGGGGCGCTGGTATACGAGCAGTACTTC
TRBJ1-5 | TRBD1 | 15 | . | TRBV18 | CASSARQGVNQPQHF | TGTGCCAGCTCAGCCCGACAGGGGGTCAATCAGCCCCAGCATTTT
TRBJ1-2 | . | 15 | . | TRBV19 | CASSITRGRFGGYTF | TGTGCCAGTAGTATAACGCGTGGTCGATTTGGAGGCTACACCTTC
TRBJ2-7 | . | 13 | . | TRBV2 | CASRIGQSYEQYF | TGTGCCAGTCGAATCGGACAGTCCTACGAGCAGTACTTC
TRBJ1-2 | TRBD1 | 15 | . | TRBV7-2 | CASSLGQRFNYGYTF | TGTGCCAGCAGCTTGGGACAGCGATTTAACTATGGCTACACCTTC
TRBJ2-7 | . | 15 | . | TRBV28 | CASRVPGPIPYEQYF | TGTGCCAGCAGGGTCCCGGGCCCCATCCCCTACGAGCAGTACTTC
TRBJ2-7 | . | 15 | . | TRBV18 | CASSPGASISYEQYF | TGTGCCAGCTCACCGGGGGCTAGTATTTCCTACGAGCAGTACTTC
TRBJ1-6 | . | 13 | . | TRBV6-5 | CASGRVNNSPLHF | TGTGCCAGCGGGAGGGTAAATAATTCACCCCTCCACTTT
TRBJ1-1 | . | 12 | . | TRBV19 | CASRAGATEAFF | TGTGCCAGTAGAGCAGGGGCCACTGAAGCTTTCTTT
TRBJ2-1 | . | 14 | . | TRBV24-1 | CATSLGSSYNEQFF | TGTGCCACCAGTCTTGGATCTTCCTACAATGAGCAGTTCTTC
TRBJ1-2 | . | 15 | . | TRBV3-1/TRBV3-2 | CASSQVLRPDPILTF | TGTGCCAGCAGCCAAGTGCTAAGACCGGACCCCATCCTAACCTTC
TRBJ2-3 | . | 16 | . | TRBV5-1 | CASRWRRSPGTDTQYF | TGCGCCAGCAGATGGAGAAGGAGCCCTGGCACAGATACGCAGTATTTT
TRBJ1-3 | . | 16 | . | TRBV11-3 | CASSVTWGSSGNTIYF | TGTGCCAGCAGCGTAACGTGGGGAAGCTCTGGAAACACCATATATTTT
TRBJ2-3 | TRBD1 | 17 | . | TRBV6-1 | CASSGPKGTGRTDTQYF | TGTGCCAGCAGTGGCCCCAAAGGGACAGGGCGCACAGATACGCAGTATTTT
TRBJ1-1 | TRBD1 | 18 | . | TRBV11-2 | CASTLPRQGAVMNTEAFF | TGTGCCAGCACCCTGCCCCGACAGGGGGCTGTTATGAACACTGAAGCTTTCTTT
TRBJ2-7 | . | 16 | . | TRBV7-6 | CASSLAAGGDTYEQYF | TGTGCCAGCAGCTTAGCGGCGGGCGGTGACACCTACGAGCAGTACTTC
TRBJ2-7 | TRBD1 | 12 | . | TRBV29-1 | CSVVTGGNEQYF | TGCAGCGTTGTAACAGGGGGTAACGAGCAGTACTTC
TRBJ2-5 | TRBD2 | 16 | . | TRBV9 | CASSVGNSGEGETQYF | TGTGCCAGCAGCGTCGGTAATAGCGGGGAGGGGGAGACCCAGTACTTC
TRBJ1-1 | . | 13 | . | TRBV9 | CASSVYWTTEAFF | TGTGCCAGCAGCGTATATTGGACGACTGAAGCTTTCTTT
TRBJ1-6 | . | 13 | . | TRBV7-3 | CASSLTGYSPLHF | TGTGCCAGCAGCTTAACGGGGTATTCACCCCTCCACTTT
TRBJ1-6 | TRBD1 | 20 | . | TRBV3-1/TRBV3-2 | CASSHYSEGQGSSYNSPLHF | TGTGCCAGCAGCCATTACTCCGAGGGACAGGGAAGCTCCTATAATTCACCCCTCCACTTT
TRBJ2-7 | . | 13 | . | TRBV12-2 | CASRITRTYEQYF | TGTGCAAGTCGAATCACCCGGACCTACGAGCAGTACTTC
TRBJ2-7 | . | 15 | . | TRBV4-1 | CASSQSGKNSYEQYF | TGCGCCAGCAGCCAATCGGGAAAAAATTCCTACGAGCAGTACTTC
TRBJ2-2 | . | 15 | . | TRBV5-1 | CASSFGSQGPGELFF | TGCGCCAGCAGCTTCGGGTCACAGGGCCCCGGGGAGCTGTTTTTT
TRBJ1-1 | . | 14 | . | TRBV2 | CASRLRDWNTEAFF | TGTGCCAGCAGACTCCGGGACTGGAACACTGAAGCTTTCTTT
TRBJ1-5 | TRBD1 | 15 | . | TRBV7-9 | CASSIGQAGNQPQHF | TGTGCCAGCAGCATCGGACAGGCCGGCAATCAGCCCCAGCATTTT
TRBJ2-7 | . | 14 | . | TRBV5-1 | CASSLRQNTYEQYF | TGCGCCAGCAGCCTAAGACAGAATACCTACGAGCAGTACTTC
TRBJ2-3 | TRBD2 | 15 | . | TRBV3-1/TRBV3-2 | CASSSRGGLTDTQYF | TGTGCCAGCAGCTCTCGGGGGGGCCTCACAGATACGCAGTATTTT